The 30 T cell receptor beta chains below come from one sample, sequenced in a study of blood T cell repertoires in COVID-19. The data were produced by immunoSEQ multiplex PCR, yet TCRdb's version contains in-frame clones alone and is incomplete. The data contain about 140,000 clones, 60% to 85% of them singletons. The sample comprised peripheral blood. The source of these receptors is a woman between 55 and 75 years old with acute or convalescent COVID-19.

The rearrangement joins TRBV27 to TRBJ1-1; 12 bases are shared with TRBD1. V gave up 3 bases and J gave up 4 bases; unmatched junction bases: 6. Germline V gene data show CDR1 as MNHEY and CDR2 as SMNVEV (reference sequence). The CDR3 is 16 residues long. CDR3 in amino acids: CASSLGTGGLGTEAFF. The CDR3 coding sequence is TGTGCCAGCAGTTTGGGGACAGGGGGCTTGGGCACTGAAGCTTTCTTT.

CDR3 sequence: CASSPGRTGKENEQYF. CDR3 DNA: TGTGCCAGCAGCCCAGGCCGGACAGGAAAGGAGAACGAGCAGTACTTC. The chain combines TRBV11-2 with TRBJ2-7, with 7 bases identical to TRBD1. Losses at the gene ends were 5 bases for V and 5 bases for J; bases not matched to a gene: 15. Germline lookup yields CDR1 SGHAT and CDR2 FQNNGV. The CDR3 has 16 residues.

The chain couples TRBV6-5 to TRBJ2-7; 7 positions agree with TRBD1. The CDR3 has 15 amino acids. The J segment lost 6 bases and the V segment lost 6 bases, leaving 14 bases of the junction unmatched. Germline V gene sequence: CDR1 MNHEY, CDR2 SVGAGI. CDR3 bases: TGTGCCAGCAGCCCCTGGGGACAGCCGGGGAGCGAGCAGTACTTC. The encoded protein is CASSPWGQPGSEQYF.

This clone appeared a single time. The chain is built from TRBV9 and TRBJ1-3; D gene unclear. The CDR3 consists of 12 residues. The V gene lost 2 bases and the J gene lost 4 bases, with 4 bases spanning the gap. Germline lookup yields CDR1 SGDLS and CDR2 YYNGEE. Here the CDR3 reads CASSVAGNTIYF. The CDR3 DNA reads as TGTGCCAGCAGCGTGGCCGGAAACACCATATATTTT. The full variable domain, with the rest looked up from reference TRBV9 and TRBJ1-3, is DSGVTQTPKHLITATGQRVTLRCSPRSGDLSVYWYQQSLDQGLQFLIQYYNGEERAKGNILERFSAQQFPDLHSELNLSSLELGDSALYFCASSVAGNTIYFGEGSWLTVV.

This clone was detected only a few times. V is TRBV5-1 and J is TRBJ2-2; D might be TRBD2 (6 bases). The CDR3 consists of 15 residues. The ends were cut back, 0 bases at V and 6 bases at J, with 12 bases in the middle. Germline CDR1 reads SGHRS; CDR2 reads YFSETQ. In DNA form, the CDR3 reads TGCGCCAGCAGCTTGGGTCGGTTAGCGGCCGGGGAGCTGTTTTTT. It yields the protein CASSLGRLAAGELFF.

The chain joins TRBV7-9 to TRBJ2-7, with D perhaps matching TRBD2 (7 bases). Trimming cost V 1 base and J 9 bases, with 19 bases left between them. The V gene's germline CDR1 is SEHNR and CDR2 FQNEAQ (reference sequence). The CDR3 contains 15 residues. The CDR3 DNA reads as TGTGCCAGCAGCTTAGGACGGGGGGCGGATTTTGGGCAGTACTTC. This translates into CASSLGRGADFGQYF.

The chain is built from TRBV4-2 and TRBJ1-5; TRBD1 might be the D (6 bases). The CDR3 runs to 18 residues. Trimming cost V 5 bases and J 0 bases, with 20 bases left between them. Germline values: CDR1 LGHNA, CDR2 YNFKEQ. CDR3 DNA sequence: TGTGCCAGCAGCTCCCGAGGGGGGGGATCTGATAGCAATCAGCCCCAGCATTTT. This sequence encodes CASSSRGGGSDSNQPQHF.

This rearrangement joins TRBV9 to TRBJ2-5; 10 bases match TRBD2. After removal of 3 bases from V and 4 bases from J, the junction contained 9 bases not matched to a gene. Germline CDR1 and CDR2: SGDLS and YYNGEE. The CDR3 length is 16 residues. The DNA for the CDR3 is TGTGCCAGCAGCGCTCTACCTAGCGGGAGAGCAGAGACCCAGTACTTC. Its translation is CASSALPSGRAETQYF. Using reference TRBV9 and TRBJ2-5 for the parts outside the CDR3, the full variable domain is DSGVTQTPKHLITATGQRVTLRCSPRSGDLSVYWYQQSLDQGLQFLIQYYNGEERAKGNILERFSAQQFPDLHSELNLSSLELGDSALYFCASSALPSGRAETQYFGPGTRLLVL.

The chain employs TRBV2 and TRBJ2-2; TRBD2 agrees at 13 bases. V dropped 5 bases and J dropped 8; count of bases not matched to a gene: 8. CDR1 and CDR2 from the germline V gene are SNHLY and FYNNEI. The CDR3 runs to 16 residues. CDR3 sequence reads: CASSRTSGSFEGELFF. In DNA form, the CDR3 reads TGTGCCAGCAGTCGGACTAGCGGGAGTTTTGAGGGGGAGCTGTTTTTT. The whole variable domain, filled in from reference TRBV2 and TRBJ2-2, reads EPEVTQTPSHQVTQMGQEVILRCVPISNHLYFYWYRQILGQKVEFLVSFYNNEISEKSEIFDDQFSVERPDGSNFTLKIRSTKLEDSAMYFCASSRTSGSFEGELFFGEGSRLTVL.

The rearrangement links TRBV7-9 to TRBJ2-3; 10 bases map to TRBD2. V lost 5 bases, J lost 0 bases, and 5 bases stayed unmatched. Germline V gives CDR1 SEHNR, CDR2 FQNEAQ (reference sequence). CDR3 length equals 16 residues. The CDR3 region has the DNA TGTGCCAGCAGCCCCCCGACTAGCGGGAGCACAGATACGCAGTATTTT. Amino acid sequence: CASSPPTSGSTDTQYF.

J is TRBJ1-5 and V is TRBV6-5; 7 nucleotides align to TRBD1. Looked up from germline, CDR1 is MNHEY and CDR2 is SVGAGI. V was pared by 6 bases and J by 5 bases, with 7 bases of the junction left unmatched. The CDR3 has 14 amino acids. CDR3 DNA: TGTGCCAGCAGCTTAAACAGGGGTGATCAGCCCCAGCATTTT. This translates into CASSLNRGDQPQHF.

The V gene is TRBV3-1 (or the pseudogene TRBV3-2), the J gene TRBJ1-5; D gene ambiguous. CDR1 is LGHDT and CDR2 is YNNKEL in the germline V gene (reference sequence). V lost 0 bases, J lost 7 bases, and 13 bases lay in between. The CDR3 sequence is 15 residues long. The CDR3 coding sequence is TGTGCCAGCAGCCAAGATCGGGGTCCCGCACAGCCCCAGCATTTT. Residues: CASSQDRGPAQPQHF.

This clone occurred once. The V and J genes are TRBV19 and TRBJ1-4; a possible D gene is TRBD1 (6 bases). This CDR3 has 14 amino acids. The germline V gene encodes CDR1 LNHDA and CDR2 SQIVND (reference sequence). The ends were cut back, 5 bases at V and 8 bases at J, with 15 bases in the middle. The CDR3, as DNA: TGTGCCAGTAGTCCCGCGGGGGCAAGAGAAAAACTGTTTTTT. Its translation: CASSPAGAREKLFF.

The genes are TRBV28 and TRBJ2-7, with 10 bases identical to TRBD2. The germline V gene encodes CDR1 MDHEN and CDR2 SYDVKM. Trimming cost V 3 bases and J 4 bases; bases outside gene matches: 12. The CDR3 consists of 17 residues. CDR3 sequence: CASSFQGGSGRAYEQYF. CDR3 bases: TGTGCCAGCAGTTTTCAAGGGGGGAGCGGGAGGGCATACGAGCAGTACTTC.

This clone is a singleton in its sample. The V call is TRBV5-1, the J call TRBJ2-5; D remains unclear. The germline V gene has CDR1 SGHRS and CDR2 YFSETQ. This CDR3 has 12 amino acids. Trimming stripped 1 base from V and 5 bases from J, with 6 bases between. CDR3 in amino acids: CASSLSWETQYF. For the CDR3, the DNA is TGCGCCAGCAGCTTGAGCTGGGAGACCCAGTACTTC.

The V gene is TRBV19, the J gene TRBJ2-1; 10 nucleotides agree with TRBD2. Trimming removed 2 bases from V and 6 bases from J; junction bases left unmatched: 13. The germline V gene encodes CDR1 LNHDA and CDR2 SQIVND (reference sequence). CDR3 length equals 18 residues. CDR3 in DNA: TGTGCCAGTAGTATACTAGCGGGAGTTTTTTCCCCCCTCAATGAGCAGTTCTTC. Translated: CASSILAGVFSPLNEQFF.

This clone is a singleton in its sample. The CDR3 loop is CASRERDRGRQPQHF. CDR3 coding DNA: TGTGCCAGCAGGGAACGGGACAGGGGGCGTCAGCCCCAGCATTTT. The chain carries TRBV28 and TRBJ1-5, with 12 bases lining up with TRBD1. The germline CDR1 and CDR2 sequences are MDHEN and SYDVKM. V trimming: 6 bases; J trimming: 6 bases; junction bases outside the gene matches: 6. This CDR3 contains 15 residues.

This sequence joins TRBV3-1 (or the pseudogene TRBV3-2) and TRBJ2-1, with 8 bases fitting TRBD1. The CDR3 totals 13 residues. From germline, CDR1 is LGHDT and CDR2 YNNKEL (reference sequence). With 5 bases clipped from V and 8 bases from J, the junction kept 5 bases outside the gene matches. The CDR3 reads CASSWTGQDEQFF. DNA of the CDR3: TGTGCCAGCAGCTGGACAGGGCAGGATGAGCAGTTCTTC.

This chain links TRBV28 with TRBJ1-5; 8 bases align to TRBD1. The CDR3 is 15 residues long. Trimming removed 7 bases from V and 5 bases from J; junction bases left unmatched: 10. From germline, CDR1 is MDHEN and CDR2 SYDVKM. DNA of the CDR3: TGTGCCAGCACTCGACCAGGGGGCTTTGATCAGCCCCAGCATTTT. Translation gives CASTRPGGFDQPQHF.

V is TRBV6-5 and J is TRBJ2-1; D unresolved. The ends were cut back, 0 bases at V and 4 bases at J, with 4 bases in the middle. The CDR3 spans 13 residues. Germline lookup yields CDR1 MNHEY and CDR2 SVGAGI. The CDR3 DNA reads as TGTGCCAGCAGTTACTCGAGATACAATGAGCAGTTCTTC. Protein sequence: CASSYSRYNEQFF.

The gene calls are TRBV25-1 and TRBJ1-2, with D tentatively TRBD1 (6 bases). Between the trimmed V and J ends, which lost 3 bases and 8 bases, there was a span of 13 bases. This CDR3 is 13 amino acids long. CDR1 is MGHDK and CDR2 is SYGVNS in the germline V gene. The CDR3 loop reads CASSEGGRNGYTF. The DNA for the CDR3 is TGTGCCAGCAGTGAGGGGGGGCGGAACGGCTACACCTTC.

The rearrangement joins TRBV5-8 to TRBJ1-5; D is perhaps TRBD1 (6 bases). In germline, CDR1 is SGHTS, CDR2 YDEGEE. The CDR3 is 15 amino acids. V lost 2 bases to trimming and J lost 6 bases, with 15 bases between them. This chain's CDR3 is CASSFIVQGSQPQHF. CDR3 DNA: TGTGCCAGCAGCTTCATTGTACAGGGCAGTCAGCCCCAGCATTTT.

This chain links TRBV29-1 with TRBJ2-1, with 10 bases aligning to TRBD2. CDR1 and CDR2 (germline): SQVTM, ANQGSEA. The CDR3 is 14 amino acids. The V and J ends lost 4 bases and 5 bases, in that order; junction bases with no gene match: 5. CDR3 loop: CSVARTSGHNEQFF. The CDR3 bases are TGCAGCGTTGCGAGGACTAGCGGACACAATGAGCAGTTCTTC.

This clone was observed a single time. The chain carries TRBV28 and TRBJ1-6, with D uncertain. This CDR3 contains 14 residues. V lost 5 bases and J 7 bases, leaving 12 bases between the germline ends. Germline loops: CDR1 MDHEN, CDR2 SYDVKM. CDR3 DNA sequence: TGTGCCAGCAGTCTAAATGGGAGAAATTCACCCCTCCACTTT. It specifies CASSLNGRNSPLHF.

The chain links TRBV6-5 to TRBJ1-1; D unresolved. The CDR3 contains 14 residues. Germline values: CDR1 MNHEY, CDR2 SVGAGI. Trimming cost V 6 bases and J 5 bases, with 16 bases left between them. CDR3 in DNA: TGTGCCAGCAGCCTCCGCGTTTTCGGGACTGAAGCTTTCTTT. This translates into CASSLRVFGTEAFF.

This chain joins TRBV10-3 and TRBJ1-1; 7 nucleotides line up with TRBD1. V gave up 10 bases and J gave up 5 bases; unmatched junction bases: 13. This CDR3 comprises 14 residues. From germline, CDR1 is ENHRY and CDR2 SYGVKD. CDR3 nucleotide sequence: TGTGCCACTCGGGACAGCGGCGGAGGTACTGAAGCTTTCTTT. Translated: CATRDSGGGTEAFF.

The V call is TRBV12-3 or TRBV12-4, the J call TRBJ2-1; no clear D gene. V was trimmed by 8 bases and J by 4 bases, leaving 6 bases between them. This CDR3 has 11 amino acids. CDR3 coding DNA: TGTGCCAGCGGCTGGTACAATGAGCAGTTCTTC. It is translated as CASGWYNEQFF.

The chain has TRBV6-2 or TRBV6-3 and TRBJ2-1; 10 bases align to TRBD2. This CDR3 is built from 18 residues. Trimming at V came to 2 bases and at J to 4 bases, leaving 11 bases not matched to a gene. From germline, CDR1 is MNHEY and CDR2 SVGEGT. The CDR3 bases are TGTGCCAGCAGTTACATTCTTCCGGGACTAGCGAGGTACAATGAGCAGTTCTTC. Protein product: CASSYILPGLARYNEQFF.

This chain connects TRBV2 to TRBJ2-7, with D possibly being TRBD1 (6 bases). In germline, CDR1 is SNHLY, CDR2 FYNNEI. Trimming took 6 bases from V and 9 from J, leaving 18 bases between them. The length of the CDR3 is 13 residues. The CDR3 coding sequence is TGTGCCAGCAGGGACAGCCCGTTCGTTGGGCAGTACTTC. Translating gives CASRDSPFVGQYF.

The chain is built from TRBV5-1 and TRBJ2-1, with TRBD2 as a possible D gene (5 bases). V was cut by 4 bases and J by 5 bases, with 19 bases left in between. CDR1 SGHRS and CDR2 YFSETQ come from the germline V gene. The CDR3 has 16 amino acids. The chain's CDR3 is CASSDSGKLSHNEQFF. CDR3 nucleotide sequence: TGCGCCAGCAGCGATTCCGGGAAACTCTCACACAATGAGCAGTTCTTC.